This T cell receptor (beta chain) was captured in a study of T cell repertoires in cytomegalovirus infection. Study in general: Public TCR beta signatures were indicative of both CMV infection and a matching HLA type. Study-wide results and limits: HLA-C-restricted, CMV-specific TCR beta clonotypes were dominant ex vivo. Carriage of CMV together with the relevant HLA was identifiable through cumulative public TCR beta family frequency.

This clonotype was recorded many times. Its antigen is as yet unknown. TCRdb passed the reads through MiXCR, listing each CDR3 protein once. Here the sample spans 100,000 to 150,000 distinct CDR3 sequences, approximately 24% being singletons. CDR3 size: 17 residues. The ends lost 2 bases at V and 6 bases at J; junction bases unmatched: 4. Germline values: CDR1 SGHAT, CDR2 FQNNGV. The source of this sequence is a human donor in good health (CMV status not recorded). Some clones in this sample may be carry-over from other donors' samples. The material sequenced was PBMCs, sequenced either directly or after in vitro stimulation (not recorded which). The rearrangement joins TRBV11-2 to TRBJ2-2; 15 bases match TRBD2. The CDR3 loop reads CASSLTGLAGGSGELFF. In DNA form, the CDR3 reads TGTGCCAGCAGCTTAACCGGACTAGCGGGAGGGTCCGGGGAGCTGTTTTTT.